A selection of T cell receptor beta chains follows, all from one sample in a study of blood T cell repertoires in COVID-19. Clones were read by immunoSEQ multiplex PCR, and TCRdb kept only the in-frame ones, dropping some. This sample yields 330,000 or so clones, of which more than 75% are seen a single time; 2.5% to 3% belongs to the top ten. Material for sequencing was PBMCs or T cells enriched from blood (not recorded which). The receptors derive from a woman in her 30s who had recovered from COVID-19. Both conserved end residues are part of each CDR3. The D gene is left open where the match is weak. Clone size appears in some rows only: once, few, many, or a class for an expanded clone.

.	TRBD1	TRBJ1-1	TRBV2	CASMGQSPEAFF	TGTGCCAGCATGGGACAGAGCCCTGAAGCTTTCTTT
.	.	TRBJ1-3	TRBV30	CAWSAGGSGNTIYF	TGTGCCTGGAGTGCCGGGGGGTCTGGAAACACCATATATTTT
.	.	TRBJ2-3	TRBV14	CASSQKMASTDTQYF	TGTGCCAGCAGCCAAAAGATGGCTTCCACAGATACGCAGTATTTT
once	.	TRBJ2-5	TRBV5-4	CASSLYKEGLETQYF	TGTGCCAGCAGCTTGTATAAGGAGGGCCTGGAGACCCAGTACTTC
.	.	TRBJ1-2	TRBV28	CASSPQGLILWGYTF	TGTGCCAGCAGTCCGCAGGGACTGATTCTCTGGGGCTACACCTTC
.	.	TRBJ1-1	TRBV7-2	CASSAMGGAPTEAFF	TGTGCCAGCAGCGCGATGGGGGGGGCCCCCACTGAAGCTTTCTTT
.	TRBD1	TRBJ2-1	TRBV19	CASSQDRGEQFF	TGTGCCAGTAGTCAGGACAGGGGTGAGCAGTTCTTC
.	.	TRBJ2-6	TRBV11-2	CASSPRTARGANVLTF	TGTGCCAGCAGCCCCCGGACAGCCCGAGGGGCCAACGTCCTGACTTTC
.	.	TRBJ2-7	TRBV7-8	CASSQAGSSPSYEQYF	TGTGCCAGCAGCCAGGCCGGGTCCTCGCCTTCCTACGAGCAGTACTTC
.	TRBD1	TRBJ2-2	TRBV9	CASSKQGALDTGELFF	TGTGCCAGCAGCAAACAGGGGGCCTTGGACACCGGGGAGCTGTTTTTT
.	.	TRBJ2-7	TRBV30	CAWSVSLAISYEQYF	TGTGCCTGGAGTGTAAGCCTAGCGATCTCCTACGAGCAGTACTTC
.	.	TRBJ2-1	TRBV5-1	CASSLEQGGYNEQFF	TGCGCCAGCAGCTTGGAACAGGGTGGCTACAATGAGCAGTTCTTC
.	TRBD1	TRBJ2-2	TRBV3-1/TRBV3-2	CASSQGTGARELFF	TGTGCCAGCAGCCAAGGTACAGGGGCCAGGGAGCTGTTTTTT
.	TRBD2	TRBJ2-5	TRBV2	CASSVSGGPETQYF	TGTGCCAGCAGTGTTTCGGGGGGACCGGAGACCCAGTACTTC
.	.	TRBJ2-7	TRBV6-6	CASSDRVSYEQYF	TGTGCCAGTTCAGATCGGGTATCCTACGAGCAGTACTTC
.	TRBD1	TRBJ1-2	TRBV15	CATSRRGQGNGYTF	TGTGCCACCAGCAGGCGGGGACAGGGGAATGGCTACACCTTC
.	TRBD1	TRBJ2-7	TRBV27	CASRATGEGLYEQYF	TGTGCCAGCAGAGCGACAGGGGAAGGCCTCTACGAGCAGTACTTC
.	TRBD2	TRBJ2-1	TRBV5-1	CASSLLGGAFEQFF	TGCGCCAGCAGCTTGCTCGGGGGGGCCTTTGAGCAGTTCTTC
.	.	TRBJ2-1	TRBV16	CASSRVGEQFF	TGTGCCAGCAGCCGCGTCGGTGAGCAGTTCTTC
.	TRBD1	TRBJ1-1	TRBV15	CATSRDRGQGAIETEAFF	TGTGCCACCAGTAGAGATAGGGGACAGGGGGCGATAGAAACTGAAGCTTTCTTT
.	.	TRBJ2-2	TRBV5-1	CASTSWGVQPGELFF	TGCGCCAGCACCTCGTGGGGAGTACAGCCCGGGGAGCTGTTTTTT
.	.	TRBJ1-4	TRBV7-9	CASSFVREKLFF	TGTGCCAGCAGCTTCGTTCGTGAAAAACTGTTTTTT
.	.	TRBJ1-4	TRBV3-1/TRBV3-2	CASSEEFLLGPGGEKLFF	TGTGCCAGCAGCGAAGAGTTCCTATTGGGACCAGGAGGGGAAAAACTGTTTTTT
.	TRBD1	TRBJ2-1	TRBV24-1	CATSDSDRDYNEQFF	TGTGCCACCAGTGATTCGGACAGGGATTACAATGAGCAGTTCTTC
.	TRBD2	TRBJ2-5	TRBV7-7	CASSQAPTSGGVQETQYF	TGTGCTAGCAGTCAGGCTCCCACTAGCGGGGGGGTCCAAGAGACCCAGTACTTC
once	TRBD2	TRBJ2-2	TRBV28	CASSFSGGTGELFF	TGTGCCAGCAGTTTTTCGGGGGGCACCGGGGAGCTGTTTTTT
.	.	TRBJ2-7	TRBV10-1	CASSPGRDAYEQYF	TGCGCCAGCAGCCCCGGCAGGGATGCCTACGAGCAGTACTTC
.	.	TRBJ1-5	TRBV6-4	CASSEIPGSNQPQHF	TGTGCCAGCAGTGAAATCCCAGGCTCCAATCAGCCCCAGCATTTT
.	TRBD1	TRBJ1-4	TRBV24-1	CATSDHGQGSEKLFF	TGTGCCACCAGTGATCATGGACAGGGGTCCGAAAAACTGTTTTTT
.	TRBD1	TRBJ1-1	TRBV27	CASSLNRGDTEAFF	TGTGCCAGCAGTTTAAACAGGGGAGACACTGAAGCTTTCTTT
.	TRBD1	TRBJ2-7	TRBV7-9	CASSYQNRGEQYF	TGTGCCAGCAGCTATCAGAACAGGGGCGAGCAGTACTTC
once	TRBD1	TRBJ2-2	TRBV4-1	CASSQVGRQGGPGELFF	TGCGCCAGCAGCCAAGTGGGGAGACAGGGTGGGCCCGGGGAGCTGTTTTTT
.	.	TRBJ1-1	TRBV19	CASSGIDEAFF	TGTGCCAGTAGCGGGATCGATGAAGCTTTCTTT
.	.	TRBJ2-6	TRBV9	CASSVYGSGANVLTF	TGTGCCAGCAGCGTATACGGCTCTGGGGCCAACGTCCTGACTTTC
once	TRBD2	TRBJ2-3	TRBV2	CASMRLAGDTQYF	TGTGCCAGCATGCGGCTAGCGGGGGATACGCAGTATTTT
.	TRBD1	TRBJ1-2	TRBV12-3/TRBV12-4	CASSSSGTGGYTF	TGTGCCAGCAGTTCCTCCGGGACAGGCGGCTACACCTTC
few	.	TRBJ1-3	TRBV27	CASSSGIGNTIYF	TGTGCCAGCAGTTCCGGGATCGGAAACACCATATATTTT
.	.	TRBJ2-3	TRBV5-4	CASSPIPGGNTDTQYF	TGTGCCAGCAGCCCCATTCCAGGGGGGAACACAGATACGCAGTATTTT
.	.	TRBJ2-3	TRBV6-5	CASSYYGTRDTQYF	TGTGCCAGCAGTTACTATGGGACAAGGGATACGCAGTATTTT
.	TRBD2	TRBJ2-1	TRBV7-3	CASSFRGTSGVHNEQFF	TGTGCCAGCAGCTTTAGGGGGACTAGCGGGGTACACAATGAGCAGTTCTTC
.	.	TRBJ1-2	TRBV5-1	CASSLGQNYGYTF	TGCGCCAGCAGCTTGGGTCAGAACTATGGCTACACCTTC
.	TRBD2	TRBJ2-1	TRBV28	CASTGRSSYNEQFF	TGTGCCAGCACCGGGAGGAGCTCCTACAATGAGCAGTTCTTC
.	.	TRBJ1-2	TRBV29-1	CSVPLEANYGYTF	TGCAGCGTCCCCTTGGAGGCTAACTATGGCTACACCTTC
.	.	TRBJ1-5	TRBV28	CASSFTARGGAQHF	TGTGCCAGCAGTTTCACAGCCCGGGGGGGGGCCCAGCATTTT
.	.	TRBJ2-1	TRBV7-6	CASSLTGLGNEQFF	TGTGCCAGCAGCTTAACAGGGTTGGGCAATGAGCAGTTCTTC
.	.	TRBJ2-7	TRBV21-1	CASSDPGGFGPNFYEQYF	TGTGCCAGCAGCGACCCTGGAGGTTTTGGCCCTAATTTCTACGAGCAGTACTTC
once	.	TRBJ1-2	TRBV5-5	CASSLGQVYYGYTF	TGTGCCAGCAGCTTGGGACAGGTATACTATGGCTACACCTTC
.	.	TRBJ2-3	TRBV7-9	CASSLEEVADTQYF	TGTGCCAGCAGCTTAGAGGAGGTGGCAGATACGCAGTATTTT
few	.	TRBJ2-2	TRBV9	CASSVEASAFRELFF	TGTGCCAGCAGCGTAGAAGCTAGCGCCTTCCGGGAGCTGTTTTTT
.	TRBD2	TRBJ2-1	TRBV15	CATSRVTSGVYNEQFF	TGTGCCACCAGCAGAGTAACTAGCGGGGTATACAATGAGCAGTTCTTC
.	.	TRBJ2-2	TRBV29-1	CSVETGGTNTGELFF	TGCAGCGTTGAAACGGGGGGCACGAACACCGGGGAGCTGTTTTTT
.	TRBD2	TRBJ2-5	TRBV5-1	CASSLGAGGAETQYF	TGCGCCAGCAGCTTGGGGGCGGGAGGGGCAGAGACCCAGTACTTC
.	.	TRBJ2-5	TRBV12-5	CASGPGVPETQYF	TGTGCTAGTGGCCCGGGGGTACCAGAGACCCAGTACTTC
few	TRBD2	TRBJ2-3	TRBV15	CATSSDPSTSASTDTQYF	TGTGCCACCAGCAGCGACCCCTCGACTAGCGCAAGCACAGATACGCAGTATTTT
few	.	TRBJ1-2	TRBV29-1	CSVVTQGLSGYTF	TGCAGCGTTGTTACCCAGGGGCTAAGCGGCTACACCTTC
.	.	TRBJ1-1	TRBV18	CASLPGVVNTEAFF	TGTGCCAGCTTACCCGGGGTTGTGAACACTGAAGCTTTCTTT
.	TRBD2	TRBJ2-1	TRBV7-2	CASSLGTSRINEQFF	TGTGCCAGCAGTCTCGGGACTAGTCGGATCAATGAGCAGTTCTTC
.	.	TRBJ1-3	TRBV6-1	CASSEGWTERGISGNTIYF	TGTGCCAGCAGTGAAGGGTGGACAGAACGGGGCATCTCTGGAAACACCATATATTTT
.	TRBD1	TRBJ2-1	TRBV28	CASSPPGTGRNEQFF	TGTGCCAGCAGCCCACCCGGGACAGGTCGCAATGAGCAGTTCTTC
.	TRBD2	TRBJ2-1	TRBV3-1/TRBV3-2	CASSPLAGERGEQFF	TGTGCCAGCAGCCCCCTAGCGGGAGAAAGAGGTGAGCAGTTCTTC